In this sample, the clone carrying this T cell receptor beta chain is medium-sized (0.01 to 0.1%). Each CDR3 protein gets one entry after TCRdb re-called the 5' RACE reads with MiXCR. The sample contains roughly 5,600 distinct CDR3 sequences, 36% of which appear only once. The CDR3 is 14 residues long. V dropped 0 bases and J dropped 4 bases, with 10 bases sitting between them. In germline, CDR1 is SGHRS, CDR2 YFSETQ. Memory CD4+ T cells were sorted as CD4+CD45RO+CD25- cells. Input material: memory CD4+ T cells sorted from blood. Subset: memory CD4+ T cells, CD4+CD45RO+CD25-. V usage is TRBV5-1 and J usage is TRBJ1-1; D unresolved. The clonotype comes from a female donor with breast cancer. The CDR3: CASSLAEGGTEAFF. The CDR3, as DNA: TGCGCCAGCAGCTTGGCCGAGGGAGGCACTGAAGCTTTCTTT.